These 9 T cell receptor beta chains were sequenced from one sample in a study of shared clonotypes between healthy human individuals. Sequencing was performed with immunoSEQ multiplex PCR; in TCRdb, only in-frame clones are kept and a portion is missing. The sample holds about 1.5 million clones, 95% to 99% seen once. The source material was naive CD4+ T cells sorted from blood. Subset defined: CD45RA+ positively selected. Every receptor here comes from a man younger than 40 in good health.

The genes are TRBV15 and TRBJ2-6; D unclear. The CDR3 runs to 15 residues. Germline CDR1 LNHNV, CDR2 YYDKDF (reference sequence). V dropped 7 bases and J dropped 0 bases, with 10 bases sitting between them. CDR3 nucleotide sequence: TGTGCCACCACTAATCACAGCTCTGGGGCCAACGTCCTGACTTTC. Its protein product is CATTNHSSGANVLTF.

The chain carries TRBV5-1 and TRBJ1-4, with a tentative D call TRBD1 (6 bases). From germline, CDR1 is SGHRS and CDR2 YFSETQ. This CDR3 contains 15 residues. V was pared by 4 bases and J by 8 bases, with 18 bases between. CDR3 loop: CASSPGGGAGEKLFF. The DNA for the CDR3 is TGCGCCAGCAGCCCTGGTGGGGGGGCTGGGGAAAAACTGTTTTTT.

The J gene is TRBJ1-2, the V gene TRBV7-9; D is unresolved. The V end lost 5 bases, the J end lost 8 bases, and 12 bases lay between the germline ends. The CDR3 consists of 12 residues. Germline-derived CDR1 and CDR2 are SEHNR and FQNEAQ (reference sequence). CDR3 nucleotides: TGTGCCAGCAGCCCCAGATTTTGGGGCTACACCTTC. As protein: CASSPRFWGYTF.

The V and J genes are TRBV28 and TRBJ2-7; D remains unclear. Trimming cost V 2 bases and J 6 bases, with 23 bases left between them. CDR3 length: 17 residues. Germline CDR1 MDHEN, CDR2 SYDVKM. In DNA, the CDR3 is TGTGCCAGCAGTTTAAGGGCCCCTTTAGAACCGTTTGCCGAGCAGTACTTC. Protein: CASSLRAPLEPFAEQYF. The full variable domain, rest sourced from reference TRBV28 and TRBJ2-7, is DVKVTQSSRYLVKRTGEKVFLECVQDMDHENMFWYRQDPGLGLRLIYFSYDVKMKEKGDIPEGYSVSREKKERFSLILESASTNQTSMYLCASSLRAPLEPFAEQYFGPGTRLTVT.

V gene TRBV28 combines with J gene TRBJ2-7, with D perhaps given as TRBD1 or TRBD2 (6 bases each). Germline values: CDR1 MDHEN, CDR2 SYDVKM. The CDR3 extends over 14 amino acids. V was pared by 3 bases and J by 3 bases, with 12 bases between. The CDR3 DNA reads TGTGCCAGCAGTTTCCGGGGGCATCTCTACGAGCAGTACTTC. This translates into CASSFRGHLYEQYF.

This clone appeared once. The V call is TRBV7-2, the J call TRBJ2-7; D is unclear. V was pared by 2 bases and J by 6 bases, with 8 bases between. Germline-derived CDR1 and CDR2 are SGHTA and FQGNSA. This CDR3 contains 12 residues. The CDR3 nucleotides are TGTGCCAGCAGCTTACGTCGTGGCGAGCAGTACTTC. It codes for CASSLRRGEQYF.

The V gene is TRBV5-8, the J gene TRBJ2-7, with 7 positions matching TRBD1. The CDR3 has 13 residues. The J segment lost 2 bases and the V segment lost 5 bases, leaving 4 bases of the junction unmatched. Germline CDR1 and CDR2: SGHTS and YDEGEE. The DNA of the CDR3 is TGTGCCAGCAGACAGGGGACGACCTACGAGCAGTACTTC. It translates to CASRQGTTYEQYF.

This rearrangement joins TRBV28 to TRBJ1-3; no clear D. Trimming removed 10 bases at V and 2 bases at J, with 12 bases between. CDR3 size: 13 residues. From germline, CDR1 is MDHEN and CDR2 SYDVKM. The CDR3 sequence: CATRLSAGNTIYF. For the CDR3, the DNA is TGTGCCACAAGACTTAGTGCTGGAAACACCATATATTTT.

V gene TRBV30 combines with J gene TRBJ2-7; D possibly corresponds to TRBD1 (6 bases). This CDR3 is built from 12 residues. Germline values: CDR1 GTSNPN, CDR2 SVGIG (reference sequence). V shed 3 bases and J shed 4 bases, with 10 bases lying between them. The chain's CDR3 is CAWRAGVYEQYF. For the CDR3, the DNA is TGTGCCTGGAGGGCAGGGGTGTACGAGCAGTACTTC.